A selection of T cell receptor beta chains follows, all from one sample in a study of molecular identifiers for immune sequencing clone quantification. MiXCR was run by TCRdb on the PCR reads, yielding one entry per CDR3 protein. The sample includes some 580,000 distinct CDR3 sequences, about 25% seen only once; the top ten take about 0.8%. Sequencing input: naive CD8+ T cells from blood, with Jurkat cell RNA spiked in. These receptors originate from a human donor in good health. Some libraries in this study had Jurkat cell RNA spiked in. Each CDR3 is given without its conserved first and last residue. D genes are given only for firm matches.

j_call	d_call	v_call	cdr3_aa
TRBJ2-2	TRBD1	TRBV10-3	AISEGGQGLSGELF
TRBJ2-7	-	TRBV29-1	SVALEEQGREQY
TRBJ2-7	-	TRBV7-8	ASSSLRGDEQY
TRBJ2-7	-	TRBV30	AWATIRTHEQY
TRBJ1-1	-	TRBV18	ASSPWDTEAF
TRBJ1-5	TRBD1	TRBV27	ASKQGAGIQPQH
TRBJ1-1	-	TRBV27	ASSPRAWATEAF
TRBJ2-2	-	TRBV6-1	ASSEDTTGELF
TRBJ1-2	-	TRBV2	ASRLKTRYGYT
TRBJ1-5	-	TRBV9	ACSPDRSNQPQH
TRBJ2-3	-	TRBV10-2	ASSESTVGASRQY
TRBJ2-7	-	TRBV4-1	ASSQDPTPHDYEQY
TRBJ2-3	TRBD2	TRBV6-2/TRBV6-3	ASSYVAGGQDTQY
TRBJ2-1	TRBD2	TRBV27	ASSEILAGGPYEQF
TRBJ1-1	TRBD1	TRBV12-3/TRBV12-4	ASSHRGRGAF